This TCR beta chain was captured by sequencing in a study of Ad26.COV2.S vaccination and SARS-CoV-2 variants. Treatment in this sample: around 19 received Ad26.COV2.S at low or high dose, single or two shots; roughly five received placebo; per-sample allocation not given. Following the first vaccine or placebo injection, samples were taken on day 63. Libraries were prepared by immunoSEQ multiplex PCR; TCRdb keeps only in-frame clonotypes and omits some of them. The sample holds 200,000 to 250,000 clones, approximately 88% seen once. The ends lost 3 bases at V and 10 bases at J; junction bases unmatched: 7. Germline CDR1 LGHDT, CDR2 YNNKEL (reference sequence). This CDR3 comprises 15 residues.

This sequence originates from a person between 18 and 65 years old who received the Ad26.COV2.S COVID-19 vaccine or a placebo. The sample was peripheral blood, taken in a trial of Ad26.COV2.S vaccine versus placebo. The rearrangement joins TRBV3-1 (or the pseudogene TRBV3-2) to TRBJ1-6, with 9 bases lining up with TRBD1. CDR3 DNA sequence: TGTGCCAGCAGCCAGGTGGGACAGGGCAACTCACCCCTCCACTTT. Translating gives CASSQVGQGNSPLHF.